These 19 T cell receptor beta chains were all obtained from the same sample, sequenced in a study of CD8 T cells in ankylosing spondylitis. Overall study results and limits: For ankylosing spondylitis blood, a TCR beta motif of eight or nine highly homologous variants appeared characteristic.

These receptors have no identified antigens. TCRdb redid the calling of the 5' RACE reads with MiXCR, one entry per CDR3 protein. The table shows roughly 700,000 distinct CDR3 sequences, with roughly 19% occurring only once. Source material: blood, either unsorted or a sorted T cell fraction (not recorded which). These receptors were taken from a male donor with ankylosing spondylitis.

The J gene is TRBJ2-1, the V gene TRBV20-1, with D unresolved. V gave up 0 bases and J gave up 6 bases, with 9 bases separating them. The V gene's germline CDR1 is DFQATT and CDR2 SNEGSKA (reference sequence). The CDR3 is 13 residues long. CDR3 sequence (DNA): TGCAGTGCTAGAGATCCTTGGAGCAATGAGCAGTTCTTC. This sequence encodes CSARDPWSNEQFF.

The CDR3: CASSQTGMNTEAFF. CDR3 nucleotides: TGCGCCAGCAGTCAGACAGGTATGAACACTGAAGCTTTCTTT. The J gene is TRBJ1-1, the V gene TRBV5-1; D perhaps matches TRBD1 (6 bases). This CDR3 comprises 14 residues. Trimming pared 5 bases from V and 0 bases from J, leaving 11 bases between. The germline V gene has CDR1 SGHRS and CDR2 YFSETQ.

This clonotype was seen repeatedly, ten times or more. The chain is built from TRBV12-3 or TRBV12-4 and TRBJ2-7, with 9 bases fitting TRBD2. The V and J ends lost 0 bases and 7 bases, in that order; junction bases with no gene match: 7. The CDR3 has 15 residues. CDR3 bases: TGTGCCAGCAGTTTAGCGAGGGGGCTAGCGGGGGAGCAGTACTTC. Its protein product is CASSLARGLAGEQYF.

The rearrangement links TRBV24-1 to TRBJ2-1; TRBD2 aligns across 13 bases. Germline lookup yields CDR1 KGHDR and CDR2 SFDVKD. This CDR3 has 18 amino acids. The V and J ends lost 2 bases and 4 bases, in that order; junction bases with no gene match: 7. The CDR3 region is CATSDSRGTSGAYNEQFF. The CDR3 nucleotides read TGTGCCACCAGTGATTCCCGGGGGACTAGCGGGGCATACAATGAGCAGTTCTTC.

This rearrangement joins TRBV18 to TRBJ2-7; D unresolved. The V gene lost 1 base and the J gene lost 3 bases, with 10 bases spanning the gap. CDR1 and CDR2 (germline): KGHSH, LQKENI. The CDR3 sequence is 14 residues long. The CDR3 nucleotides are TGTGCCAGCTCACCACAAGAAGGGAACTACGAGCAGTACTTC. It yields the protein CASSPQEGNYEQYF. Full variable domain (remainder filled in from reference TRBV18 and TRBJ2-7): NAGVMQNPRHLVRRRGQEARLRCSPMKGHSHVYWYRQLPEEGLKFMVYLQKENIIDESGMPKERFSAEFPKEGPSILRIQQVVRGDSAAYFCASSPQEGNYEQYFGPGTRLTVT.

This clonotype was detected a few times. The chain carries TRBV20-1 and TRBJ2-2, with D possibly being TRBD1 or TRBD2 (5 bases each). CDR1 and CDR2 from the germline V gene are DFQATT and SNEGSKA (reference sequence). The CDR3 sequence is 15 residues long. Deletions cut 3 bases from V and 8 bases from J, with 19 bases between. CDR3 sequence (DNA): TGCAGTGCTAGTCCGGGGCGCCAGGACCGGGGGGAGCTGTTTTTT. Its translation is CSASPGRQDRGELFF.

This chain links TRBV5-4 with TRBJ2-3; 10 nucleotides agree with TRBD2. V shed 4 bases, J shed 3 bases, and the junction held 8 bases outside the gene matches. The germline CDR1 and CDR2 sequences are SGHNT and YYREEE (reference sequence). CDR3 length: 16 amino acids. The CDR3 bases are TGTGCCAGCAGCGCCGGAGCGGGAGGGAAAACAGATACGCAGTATTTT. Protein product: CASSAGAGGKTDTQYF.

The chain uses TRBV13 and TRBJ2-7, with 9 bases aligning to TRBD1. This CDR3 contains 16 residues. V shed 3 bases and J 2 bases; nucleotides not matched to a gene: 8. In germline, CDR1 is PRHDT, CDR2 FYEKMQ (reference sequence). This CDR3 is CASSFRGTGSPYEQYF. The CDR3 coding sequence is TGTGCCAGCAGCTTTAGAGGGACAGGGAGTCCCTACGAGCAGTACTTC.

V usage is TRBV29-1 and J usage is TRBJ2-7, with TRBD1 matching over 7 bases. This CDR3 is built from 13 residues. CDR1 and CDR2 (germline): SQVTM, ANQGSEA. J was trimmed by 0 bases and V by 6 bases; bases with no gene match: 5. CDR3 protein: CSVGTEYSYEQYF. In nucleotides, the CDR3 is TGCAGCGTCGGGACAGAATACTCCTACGAGCAGTACTTC.

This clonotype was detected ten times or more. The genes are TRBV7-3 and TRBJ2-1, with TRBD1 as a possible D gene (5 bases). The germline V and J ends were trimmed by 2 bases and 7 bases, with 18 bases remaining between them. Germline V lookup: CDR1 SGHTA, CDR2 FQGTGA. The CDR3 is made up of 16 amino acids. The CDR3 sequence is CASSLLGSGPRNEQFF. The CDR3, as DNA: TGTGCCAGCAGCTTACTCGGTTCAGGGCCCCGTAATGAGCAGTTCTTC. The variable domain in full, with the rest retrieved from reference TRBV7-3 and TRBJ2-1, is GAGVSQTPSNKVTEKGKYVELRCDPISGHTALYWYRQSLGQGPEFLIYFQGTGAADDSGLPNDRFFAVRPEGSVSTLKIQRTERGDSAVYLCASSLLGSGPRNEQFFGPGTRLTVL.

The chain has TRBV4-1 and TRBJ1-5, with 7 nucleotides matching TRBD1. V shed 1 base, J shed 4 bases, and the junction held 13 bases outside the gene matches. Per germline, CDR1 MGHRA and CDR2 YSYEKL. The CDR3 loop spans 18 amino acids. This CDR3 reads CASSQVPPDRRENQPQHF. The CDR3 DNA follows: TGCGCCAGCAGCCAAGTCCCTCCGGACAGGAGAGAGAATCAGCCCCAGCATTTT.

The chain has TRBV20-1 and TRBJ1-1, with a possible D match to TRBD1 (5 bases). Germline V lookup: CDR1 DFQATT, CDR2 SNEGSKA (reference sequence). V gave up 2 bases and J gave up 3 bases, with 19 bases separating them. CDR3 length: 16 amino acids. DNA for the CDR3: TGCAGTGCTAGACGTCGCCGGGGGATATTGGACACTGAAGCTTTCTTT. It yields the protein CSARRRRGILDTEAFF.

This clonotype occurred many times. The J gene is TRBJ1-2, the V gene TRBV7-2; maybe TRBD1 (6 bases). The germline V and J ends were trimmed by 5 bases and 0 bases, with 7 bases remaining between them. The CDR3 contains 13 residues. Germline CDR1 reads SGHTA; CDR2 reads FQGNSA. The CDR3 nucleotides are TGTGCCAGCAGCCGACAGGCTAACTATGGCTACACCTTC. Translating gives CASSRQANYGYTF.

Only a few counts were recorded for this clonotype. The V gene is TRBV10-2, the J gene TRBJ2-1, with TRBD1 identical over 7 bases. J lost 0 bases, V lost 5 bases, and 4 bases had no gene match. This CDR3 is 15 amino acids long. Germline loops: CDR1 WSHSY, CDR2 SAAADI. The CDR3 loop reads CASSRQGNSYNEQFF. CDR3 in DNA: TGCGCCAGCAGTCGACAGGGAAACTCCTACAATGAGCAGTTCTTC.

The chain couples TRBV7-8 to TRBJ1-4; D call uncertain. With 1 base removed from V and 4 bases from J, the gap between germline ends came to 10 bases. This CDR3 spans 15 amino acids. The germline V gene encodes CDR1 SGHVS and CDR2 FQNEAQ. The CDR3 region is CASSLGATNNEKLFF. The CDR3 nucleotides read TGTGCCAGCAGCTTAGGGGCTACCAATAATGAAAAACTGTTTTTT.

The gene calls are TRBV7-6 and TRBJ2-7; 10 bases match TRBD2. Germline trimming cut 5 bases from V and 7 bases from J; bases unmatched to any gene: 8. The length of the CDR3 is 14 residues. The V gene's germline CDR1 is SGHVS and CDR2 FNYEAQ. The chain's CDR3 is CASSATSGEGEQYF. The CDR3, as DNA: TGTGCCAGCAGCGCTACTAGCGGGGAGGGGGAGCAGTACTTC.

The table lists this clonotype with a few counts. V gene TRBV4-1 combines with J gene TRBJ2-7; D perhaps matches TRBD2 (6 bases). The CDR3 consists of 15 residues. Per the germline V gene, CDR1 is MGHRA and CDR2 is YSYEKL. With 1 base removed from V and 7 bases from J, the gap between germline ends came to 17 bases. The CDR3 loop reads CASSQGSASGGEQYF. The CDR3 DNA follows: TGCGCCAGCAGCCAAGGATCAGCGAGTGGGGGGGAGCAGTACTTC.

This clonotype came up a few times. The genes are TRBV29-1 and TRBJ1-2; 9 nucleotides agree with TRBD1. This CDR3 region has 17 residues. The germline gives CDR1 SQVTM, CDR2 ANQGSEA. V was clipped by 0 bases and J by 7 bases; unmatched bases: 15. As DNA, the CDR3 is TGCAGCGTTGAAGATGGCGGACAGGGGAATGGTGGTGGTGGCTACACCTTC. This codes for CSVEDGGQGNGGGGYTF.

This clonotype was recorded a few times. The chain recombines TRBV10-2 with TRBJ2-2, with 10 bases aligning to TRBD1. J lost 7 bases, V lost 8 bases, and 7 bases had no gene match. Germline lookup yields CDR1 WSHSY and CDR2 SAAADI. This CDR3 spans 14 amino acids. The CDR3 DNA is TGCGCCAGCCGCCCGGGACAGGGGTTCGGGGAGCTGTTTTTT. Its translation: CASRPGQGFGELFF.